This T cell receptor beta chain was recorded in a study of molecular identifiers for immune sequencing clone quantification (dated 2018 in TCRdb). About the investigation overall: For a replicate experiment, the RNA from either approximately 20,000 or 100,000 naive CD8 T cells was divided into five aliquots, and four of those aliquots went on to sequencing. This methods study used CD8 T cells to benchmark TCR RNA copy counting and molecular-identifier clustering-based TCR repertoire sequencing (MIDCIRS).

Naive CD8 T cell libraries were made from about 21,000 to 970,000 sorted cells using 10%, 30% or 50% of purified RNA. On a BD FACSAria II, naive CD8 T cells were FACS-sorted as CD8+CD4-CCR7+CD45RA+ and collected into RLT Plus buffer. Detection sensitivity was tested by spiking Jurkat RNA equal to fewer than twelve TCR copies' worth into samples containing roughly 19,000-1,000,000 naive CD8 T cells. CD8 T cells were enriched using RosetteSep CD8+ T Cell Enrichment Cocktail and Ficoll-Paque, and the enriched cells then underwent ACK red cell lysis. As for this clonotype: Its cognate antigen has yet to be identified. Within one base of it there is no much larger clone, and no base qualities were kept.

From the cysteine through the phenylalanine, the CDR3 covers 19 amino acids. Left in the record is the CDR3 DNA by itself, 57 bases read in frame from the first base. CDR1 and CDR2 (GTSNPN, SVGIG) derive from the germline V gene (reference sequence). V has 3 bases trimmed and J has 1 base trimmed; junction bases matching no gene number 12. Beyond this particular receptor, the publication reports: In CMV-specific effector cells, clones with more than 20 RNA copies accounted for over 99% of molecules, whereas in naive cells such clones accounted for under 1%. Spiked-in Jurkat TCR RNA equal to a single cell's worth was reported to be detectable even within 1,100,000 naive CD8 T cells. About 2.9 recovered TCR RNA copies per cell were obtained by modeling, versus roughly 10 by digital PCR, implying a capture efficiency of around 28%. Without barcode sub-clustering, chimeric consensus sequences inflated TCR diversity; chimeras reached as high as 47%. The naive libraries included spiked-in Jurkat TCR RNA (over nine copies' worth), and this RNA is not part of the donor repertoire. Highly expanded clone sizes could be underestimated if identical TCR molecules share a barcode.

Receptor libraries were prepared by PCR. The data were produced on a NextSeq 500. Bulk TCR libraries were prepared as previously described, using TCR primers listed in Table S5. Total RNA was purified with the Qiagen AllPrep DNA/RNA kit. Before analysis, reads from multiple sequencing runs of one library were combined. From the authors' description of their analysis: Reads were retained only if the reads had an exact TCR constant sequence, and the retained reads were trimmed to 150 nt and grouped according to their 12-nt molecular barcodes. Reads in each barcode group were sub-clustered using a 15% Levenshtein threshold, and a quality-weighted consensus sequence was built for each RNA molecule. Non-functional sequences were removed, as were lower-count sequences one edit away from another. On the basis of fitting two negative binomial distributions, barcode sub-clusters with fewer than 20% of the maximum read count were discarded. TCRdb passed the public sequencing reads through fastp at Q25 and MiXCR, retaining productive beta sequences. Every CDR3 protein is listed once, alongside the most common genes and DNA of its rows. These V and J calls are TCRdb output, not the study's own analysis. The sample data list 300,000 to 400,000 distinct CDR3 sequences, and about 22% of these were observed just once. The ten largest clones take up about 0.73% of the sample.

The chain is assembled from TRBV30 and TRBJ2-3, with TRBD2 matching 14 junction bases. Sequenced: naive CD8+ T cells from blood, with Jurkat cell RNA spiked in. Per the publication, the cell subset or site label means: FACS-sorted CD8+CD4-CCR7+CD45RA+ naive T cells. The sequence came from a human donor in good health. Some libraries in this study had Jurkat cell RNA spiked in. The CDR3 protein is CAWRDRTSGGTYRTDTQYF. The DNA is TGTGCCTGGAGGGATCGGACTAGCGGGGGGACTTACCGCACAGATACGCAGTATTTT.